This passage covers 31 T cell receptor beta chains from one sample sequenced in a study of T cells in narcolepsy. The table came from immunoSEQ multiplex PCR; TCRdb's copy has only in-frame clones and leaves some out. The sample holds tens of thousands of clones, roughly 90% seen once. Input material: CD45RA- memory CD4+ T cells from PBMCs. The receptors were gathered from a human donor with narcolepsy.

This chain's CDR3 is CASSQVHREHGYTF. The DNA for the CDR3 is TGCGCCAGCAGCCAAGTCCACAGGGAGCATGGCTACACCTTC. V and J are TRBV4-3 and TRBJ1-2, with D maybe TRBD1 (6 bases). Germline V gives CDR1 LGHNA, CDR2 YSLEER. The CDR3 contains 14 residues. V lost 1 base, J lost 6 bases, and 12 bases lay in between.

CDR3 coding DNA: TGTGCCAGCAGCTTAACTGCTAGCGGGGGGGCCACTGAGCAGTTCTTC. Its protein is CASSLTASGGATEQFF. The chain is built from TRBV7-3 and TRBJ2-1, with 12 bases aligning to TRBD2. Germline trimming cut 0 bases from V and 9 bases from J; bases unmatched to any gene: 6. The CDR3 totals 16 residues. Germline V gene sequence: CDR1 SGHTA, CDR2 FQGTGA.

The rearrangement uses TRBV4-1 and TRBJ1-3; possible D gene TRBD1, 5 bases. CDR1 is MGHRA, CDR2 YSYEKL, per germline. V was shortened by 0 bases and J by 3 bases, with 9 bases between the two germline ends. This CDR3 is built from 15 residues. As DNA, the CDR3 is TGCGCCAGCAGCCAAGATTGGGGGGTTGGAAACACCATATATTTT. It translates to CASSQDWGVGNTIYF.

This clone was observed once. CDR3 amino acids: CASSELQGFGYTF. The CDR3 nucleotides are TGTGCCAGCAGTGAGTTACAGGGGTTCGGCTACACCTTC. V is TRBV25-1 and J is TRBJ1-2; 7 bases align to TRBD1. V lost 3 bases and J lost 8; bases outside the gene matches: 6. The CDR3 totals 13 residues. The germline V gene encodes CDR1 MGHDK and CDR2 SYGVNS.

This clone was counted a single time. The chain links TRBV6-5 to TRBJ2-7; D uncertain. Trimming stripped 7 bases from V and 2 bases from J, with 9 bases between. From germline, CDR1 is MNHEY and CDR2 SVGAGI. There are 12 residues in the CDR3. Written as DNA, the CDR3 is TGTGCCAGCACCCCCGGACCCTACGAGCAGTACTTC. This translates into CASTPGPYEQYF.

V usage is TRBV27 and J usage is TRBJ2-1, with 7 bases identical to TRBD1. Germline V gives CDR1 MNHEY, CDR2 SMNVEV (reference sequence). Trimming at V came to 0 bases and at J to 8 bases, leaving 7 bases not matched to a gene. The CDR3 extends over 15 amino acids. The CDR3 loop reads CASSLSLTTGHEQFF. The DNA for the CDR3 is TGTGCCAGCAGTTTATCCCTTACGACAGGGCATGAGCAGTTCTTC.

The chain carries TRBV7-2 and TRBJ1-5; D is uncertain. CDR3 size: 15 residues. Trimming took 3 bases from V and 0 from J, leaving 9 bases between them. From germline, CDR1 is SGHTA and CDR2 FQGNSA. The CDR3 loop reads CASSFHANSNQPQHF. CDR3 in DNA: TGTGCCAGCAGCTTCCACGCCAATAGCAATCAGCCCCAGCATTTT.

The V call is TRBV30, the J call TRBJ2-2, with TRBD2 matching 8 bases. There are 13 residues in the CDR3. Germline CDR1 and CDR2: GTSNPN and SVGIG (reference sequence). The CDR3 protein is CVGAGGNTGELFF. CDR3 DNA: TGTGTTGGGGCGGGAGGAAACACCGGGGAGCTGTTTTTT.

This clone was observed a single time. The chain carries TRBV2 and TRBJ2-7, with D possibly TRBD1 on 6 matching bases. Looked up from germline, CDR1 is SNHLY and CDR2 is FYNNEI. The CDR3 is made up of 14 amino acids. Trimming took off 7 bases at V and 2 bases at J, with 15 bases between the two ends. CDR3 residues: CASMHGGQAYEQYF. The CDR3 bases are TGTGCCAGCATGCATGGGGGCCAGGCCTACGAGCAGTACTTC. Drawing the rest from reference TRBV2 and TRBJ2-7, the complete variable domain is EPEVTQTPSHQVTQMGQEVILRCVPISNHLYFYWYRQILGQKVEFLVSFYNNEISEKSEIFDDQFSVERPDGSNFTLKIRSTKLEDSAMYFCASMHGGQAYEQYFGPGTRLTVT.

CDR3 sequence reads: CASRRGQGEQYF. The CDR3 coding sequence is TGTGCCAGCAGACGGGGGCAAGGGGAGCAGTACTTC. J is TRBJ2-7 and V is TRBV28; D tentatively reads TRBD1 or TRBD2 (6 bases each). V was shortened by 6 bases and J by 7 bases, with 13 bases between the two germline ends. From germline, CDR1 is MDHEN and CDR2 SYDVKM. This CDR3 comprises 12 residues.

This sequence joins TRBV10-3 and TRBJ1-3; TRBD1 matches 7 bases. The CDR3 has 15 residues. Losses at the gene ends were 5 bases for V and 0 bases for J; bases not matched to a gene: 4. Germline CDR1 reads ENHRY; CDR2 reads SYGVKD. CDR3 sequence: CAISTGASSGNTIYF. DNA of the CDR3: TGTGCCATCAGTACAGGGGCGAGCTCTGGAAACACCATATATTTT.

The chain carries TRBV5-1 and TRBJ1-1, with unresolved D. Trimming shortened V by 4 bases and J by 4 bases, and 17 bases separated the two germline ends. Looked up from germline, CDR1 is SGHRS and CDR2 is YFSETQ. CDR3 size: 15 residues. The CDR3 loop reads CASSHGVGGSTEAFF. Here the CDR3 DNA reads TGCGCCAGCAGCCACGGGGTGGGCGGAAGCACTGAAGCTTTCTTT.

The chain combines TRBV30 with TRBJ1-1; weak D call: TRBD1 (6 bases). CDR3 length: 12 amino acids. With 1 base removed from V and 8 bases from J, the gap between germline ends came to 11 bases. Germline CDR1 is GTSNPN and CDR2 is SVGIG (reference sequence). CDR3 coding DNA: TGTGCCTGGAGTGGGCAGGGGTTAGAAGCTTTCTTT. Encoded protein: CAWSGQGLEAFF.

The V gene is TRBV19, the J gene TRBJ2-2, with no clear D. Germline CDR1 reads LNHDA; CDR2 reads SQIVND (reference sequence). CDR3 length: 14 amino acids. The germline V and J ends were trimmed by 6 bases and 6 bases, with 14 bases remaining between them. The CDR3, as DNA: TGTGCCAGTAGCCGTCCGGGTTCCGCCGGGGAGCTGTTTTTT. Translated: CASSRPGSAGELFF.

The rearrangement links TRBV7-2 to TRBJ2-5, with 8 bases lining up with TRBD2. The CDR3 length is 17 residues. The V and J ends lost 1 base and 5 bases, in that order; junction bases with no gene match: 12. CDR1 and CDR2 from the germline V gene are SGHTA and FQGNSA. CDR3 sequence (DNA): TGTGCCAGCAGCTTAGTAGGGGTAGCGGGGTGGAAGGAGACCCAGTACTTC. Translating gives CASSLVGVAGWKETQYF.

This clone was seen a handful of times. CDR3 region: CASNGGQVGGKLFF. CDR3 nucleotides: TGTGCCAGTAACGGGGGACAGGTGGGAGGAAAACTGTTTTTT. The chain links TRBV19 to TRBJ1-4; 8 bases match TRBD1. The germline CDR1 and CDR2 sequences are LNHDA and SQIVND (reference sequence). V was pared by 7 bases and J by 10 bases, with 11 bases of the junction left unmatched. The CDR3 covers 14 residues.

The chain has TRBV5-1 and TRBJ1-3; unclear D gene. V lost 3 bases and J 2 bases, leaving 6 bases between the germline ends. CDR3 length equals 13 residues. Germline V gives CDR1 SGHRS, CDR2 YFSETQ. The CDR3 here is CASSSEAGNTIYF. The CDR3 nucleotides are TGCGCCAGCAGCTCCGAGGCTGGAAACACCATATATTTT.

This chain uses TRBV14 with TRBJ2-7; D is uncertain. The germline V gene encodes CDR1 SGHDN and CDR2 FVKESK. This CDR3 contains 15 residues. Trimming cost V 1 base and J 0 bases, with 10 bases left between them. This CDR3 reads CASSQGAGYSYEQYF. CDR3 in DNA: TGTGCCAGCAGCCAAGGGGCAGGCTACTCCTACGAGCAGTACTTC.

The gene calls are TRBV4-2 and TRBJ2-1, with TRBD2 identical over 13 bases. The CDR3 spans 16 residues. Germline-derived CDR1 and CDR2 are LGHNA and YNFKEQ. The V gene end was trimmed by 4 bases and the J gene end by 9 bases; junction bases not matched to a gene: 9. CDR3 in amino acids: CASSRNGLAGDAEQFF. The CDR3 nucleotides are TGTGCCAGCAGCCGAAACGGACTAGCGGGGGACGCTGAGCAGTTCTTC.

The rearrangement uses TRBV4-3 and TRBJ1-2; 8 bases are a match to TRBD1. The V segment lost 1 base and the J segment 4 bases; nucleotides outside the gene matches: 2. The CDR3 consists of 14 residues. Germline V lookup: CDR1 LGHNA, CDR2 YSLEER. The CDR3 nucleotides read TGCGCCAGCAGCCAAGCGGGACAGGTCTATGGCTACACCTTC. Amino acids: CASSQAGQVYGYTF.

This chain uses TRBV6-6 with TRBJ2-2; 8 positions match TRBD2. Germline CDR1 MNHNY, CDR2 SVGAGI (reference sequence). CDR3 length: 14 amino acids. The ends lost 6 bases at V and 3 bases at J; junction bases unmatched: 3. CDR3 residues: CASSRSGDTGELFF. DNA of the CDR3: TGTGCCAGCAGCCGTAGCGGGGACACCGGGGAGCTGTTTTTT.

This sequence joins TRBV2 and TRBJ2-1; TRBD1 or TRBD2 may be the D gene (5 bases each). CDR1 and CDR2 from the germline V gene are SNHLY and FYNNEI. CDR3 length equals 13 residues. V dropped 10 bases and J dropped 7 bases, with 17 bases sitting between them. Written as DNA, the CDR3 is TGTGCCACTGGGGGAGTAGGGGAGAATGAGCAGTTCTTC. It codes for CATGGVGENEQFF. Complete variable domain (other parts from reference TRBV2 and TRBJ2-1): EPEVTQTPSHQVTQMGQEVILRCVPISNHLYFYWYRQILGQKVEFLVSFYNNEISEKSEIFDDQFSVERPDGSNFTLKIRSTKLEDSAMYFCATGGVGENEQFFGPGTRLTVL.

This sequence joins TRBV7-9 and TRBJ2-1; D is unresolved. This CDR3 region has 15 residues. V shed 5 bases and J shed 0 bases, with 11 bases lying between them. Per germline, CDR1 SEHNR and CDR2 FQNEAQ (reference sequence). Here the CDR3 reads CASSRVPSSYNEQFF. Written as DNA, the CDR3 is TGTGCCAGCAGCAGGGTCCCTAGCTCCTACAATGAGCAGTTCTTC.

This clone was seen just once. The chain couples TRBV2 to TRBJ1-6; perhaps TRBD1 as D (6 bases). The CDR3 is made up of 15 amino acids. Germline CDR1 SNHLY, CDR2 FYNNEI. Trimming pared 5 bases from V and 7 bases from J, leaving 15 bases between. The CDR3 sequence is CASSRRDTTNSPLHF. CDR3 nucleotide sequence: TGTGCCAGCAGTCGCCGGGACACAACAAATTCACCCCTCCACTTT.

The chain links TRBV6-5 to TRBJ2-3, with a tentative D call TRBD1 (6 bases). CDR3 size: 13 residues. CDR1 MNHEY and CDR2 SVGAGI come from the germline V gene. V shed 7 bases and J shed 2 bases, with 10 bases lying between them. CDR3 region: CASTDRPTDTQYF. The CDR3 bases are TGTGCCAGCACGGACAGACCCACAGATACGCAGTATTTT.

The rearrangement joins TRBV6-5 to TRBJ2-7, with D perhaps matching TRBD1 (5 bases). CDR1 is MNHEY, CDR2 SVGAGI, per germline. Trimming shortened V by 5 bases and J by 0 bases, and 11 bases separated the two germline ends. This CDR3 has 14 amino acids. The CDR3 is CASSTGKSSYEQYF. In nucleotides, the CDR3 is TGTGCCAGCAGTACAGGAAAGTCCTCCTACGAGCAGTACTTC.

The chain recombines TRBV4-3 with TRBJ2-2; D possibly matches TRBD1 or TRBD2 (6 bases each). The V end lost 2 bases, the J end lost 7 bases, and 14 bases lay between the germline ends. The germline gives CDR1 LGHNA, CDR2 YSLEER. The CDR3 loop spans 15 amino acids. This CDR3 is CASSQTWGAGGELFF. The CDR3 DNA sequence: TGCGCCAGCAGCCAAACCTGGGGGGCAGGCGGGGAGCTGTTTTTT.

Only one count was recorded for this clone. The chain employs TRBV4-2 and TRBJ2-1, with a possible D match to TRBD2 (6 bases). V lost 4 bases to trimming and J lost 3 bases, with 19 bases between them. The CDR3 is 17 residues long. CDR1 and CDR2 (germline): LGHNA, YNFKEQ. CDR3 nucleotides: TGTGCCAGCAGCCCCGGGGGTAGCGGAGAGAACTACAATGAGCAGTTCTTC. This translates into CASSPGGSGENYNEQFF.

The V gene is TRBV4-2, the J gene TRBJ1-1, with D tentatively TRBD1 (6 bases). The germline V gene encodes CDR1 LGHNA and CDR2 YNFKEQ. Trimming removed 1 base from V and 4 bases from J, with 7 bases in between. The CDR3 is made up of 13 amino acids. The DNA for the CDR3 is TGTGCCAGCAGCCAAGCCAGGGGCACTGAAGCTTTCTTT. Its protein product is CASSQARGTEAFF.

The chain links TRBV5-1 to TRBJ2-7; the D gene is possibly TRBD2 (5 bases). Per the germline V gene, CDR1 is SGHRS and CDR2 is YFSETQ. Trimming pared 4 bases from V and 3 bases from J, leaving 17 bases between. The CDR3 runs to 15 residues. The CDR3 protein is CASSDPGLGIYEQYF. CDR3 DNA: TGCGCCAGCAGCGACCCGGGCCTCGGGATCTACGAGCAGTACTTC. The full variable domain, rest sourced from reference TRBV5-1 and TRBJ2-7, is KAGVTQTPRYLIKTRGQQVTLSCSPISGHRSVSWYQQTPGQGLQFLFEYFSETQRNKGNFPGRFSGRQFSNSRSEMNVSTLELGDSALYLCASSDPGLGIYEQYFGPGTRLTVT.

The chain uses TRBV6-1 and TRBJ2-7, with D tentatively TRBD2 (6 bases). CDR1 is MNHNS and CDR2 is SASEGT in the germline V gene. The length of the CDR3 is 13 residues. The CDR3 protein is CATGLERAYEQYF. DNA for the CDR3: TGTGCAACGGGGCTCGAGCGGGCCTACGAGCAGTACTTC.